This T cell receptor (beta chain) is from a study of blood T cell repertoires in COVID-19. Study details: Both acute and convalescent COVID-19 samples were obtained from the United States, Italy and Spain. Sample material is recorded as cDNA or gDNA derived from T cells, B-cell-depleted T cells, or PBMCs.

As processed by the authors: Reference gene primer amplification yielded estimated nucleated cell counts. Measured with immunoSEQ multiplex PCR; TCRdb has only the in-frame clones, and not every one. V, J and clone size were drawn from that table, and D and trimming were deduced from the DNA. The sample lists approximately 260,000 clones, about 89% occurring once. The CDR3 totals 14 residues. What was sequenced was peripheral blood. This rearrangement joins TRBV21-1 to TRBJ1-1. TRBV21-1 is given as a pseudogene. The clonotype originates from a man aged 50-60 years with acute or convalescent COVID-19. CDR3 protein: CASERGGRRTEAFF. CDR3 coding DNA: TGTGCCAGCGAGAGGGGGGGCAGGCGGACTGAAGCTTTCTTT.